What follows are 24 T cell receptor beta chains derived from one specimen sequenced in a study of blood T cell repertoires in COVID-19. The repertoire was sequenced with immunoSEQ multiplex PCR; TCRdb's copy has only in-frame clones and lacks some. In the table there are about 200,000 clones, approximately 80% of which are singletons. What was sequenced was peripheral blood. The source is a man in his forties or fifties with acute or convalescent COVID-19.

The rearrangement links TRBV3-1 (or the pseudogene TRBV3-2) to TRBJ2-7, with 8 nucleotides matching TRBD1. The J segment lost 3 bases and the V segment lost 3 bases, leaving 7 bases of the junction unmatched. Germline V gives CDR1 LGHDT, CDR2 YNNKEL (reference sequence). The CDR3 loop spans 15 amino acids. The CDR3 coding sequence is TGTGCCAGCAGCCAGGCCCCCAGGGGGCTCTACGAGCAGTACTTC. Its translation: CASSQAPRGLYEQYF.

A single count supports this clone. The chain employs TRBV2 and TRBJ1-2, with D unclear. The length of the CDR3 is 13 residues. Germline CDR1 SNHLY, CDR2 FYNNEI. Deletions cut 8 bases from V and 4 bases from J, with 14 bases between. CDR3 region: CASERSGSYGYTF. The DNA for the CDR3 is TGTGCCAGCGAGCGGTCAGGCAGCTATGGCTACACCTTC.

This chain links TRBV10-3 with TRBJ1-5, with D perhaps TRBD1 (5 bases). The length of the CDR3 is 15 residues. Germline V lookup: CDR1 ENHRY, CDR2 SYGVKD. The ends were cut back, 10 bases at V and 3 bases at J, with 19 bases in the middle. The CDR3 DNA is TGTGCCAGCTATAGATCAGGGTACAACAATCAGCCCCAGCATTTT. Translation gives CASYRSGYNNQPQHF.

This chain connects TRBV5-1 to TRBJ1-1; D is unresolved. V lost 0 bases to trimming and J lost 7 bases, with 13 bases between them. CDR1 is SGHRS and CDR2 is YFSETQ in the germline V gene. The length of the CDR3 is 14 residues. The CDR3 is CASSLGTALLEAFF. CDR3 sequence (DNA): TGCGCCAGCAGCTTGGGTACAGCTTTGCTTGAAGCTTTCTTT.

This chain connects TRBV7-3 to TRBJ1-2; D might be TRBD1 (6 bases). The CDR3 is made up of 14 amino acids. The germline V gene has CDR1 SGHTA and CDR2 FQGTGA. V was cut by 1 base and J by 4 bases, with 10 bases left in between. This CDR3 reads CASSLNGQSYGYTF. In nucleotides, the CDR3 is TGTGCCAGCAGCTTAAATGGACAGAGCTATGGCTACACCTTC.

This clone was detected only once. The rearrangement links TRBV7-6 to TRBJ1-6; the D gene is possibly TRBD1 (6 bases). V was trimmed by 1 base and J by 3 bases, leaving 10 bases between them. Germline CDR1 reads SGHVS; CDR2 reads FNYEAQ. The CDR3 extends over 16 amino acids. CDR3 amino acids: CASSLEQGIYNSPLHF. CDR3 in DNA: TGTGCCAGCAGCTTAGAGCAGGGGATCTATAATTCACCCCTCCACTTT.

Regarding this clone: The identical CDR3 is also encoded by other nucleotide sequences in the sample. The CDR3 DNA follows: TGTGCCAGCAGTGAGACAGGCTGGTACCAAGAGACCCAGTACTTC. Amino acid sequence: CASSETGWYQETQYF. The chain combines TRBV28 with TRBJ2-5, with D perhaps TRBD1 (6 bases). The CDR3 totals 15 residues. The germline gives CDR1 MDHEN, CDR2 SYDVKM. With 5 bases removed from V and 0 bases from J, the gap between germline ends came to 13 bases.

The rearrangement joins TRBV6-6 to TRBJ1-5; TRBD1 might be the D (5 bases). This CDR3 region has 14 residues. Between the trimmed V and J ends, which lost 7 bases and 1 base, there was a span of 11 bases. Germline assignment: CDR1 MNHNY and CDR2 SVGAGI (reference sequence). The CDR3 coding sequence is TGTGCCAGCACCAAGACAGCGAGCAATCAGCCCCAGCATTTT. This codes for CASTKTASNQPQHF.

This clone appeared once. This sample also contains other DNA sequences that code for the same CDR3. The rearrangement uses TRBV7-2 and TRBJ1-1; 7 bases map to TRBD1. Germline V lookup: CDR1 SGHTA, CDR2 FQGNSA. V lost 6 bases and J lost 5; bases outside the gene matches: 6. The CDR3 totals 13 residues. CDR3 region: CASSLTGETEAFF. The CDR3, as DNA: TGTGCCAGCAGTCTAACAGGGGAGACTGAAGCTTTCTTT. Full variable domain (rest looked up from reference TRBV7-2 and TRBJ1-1): GAGVSQSPSNKVTEKGKDVELRCDPISGHTALYWYRQSLGQGLEFLIYFQGNSAPDKSGLPSDRFSAERTGGSVSTLTIQRTQQEDSAVYLCASSLTGETEAFFGQGTRLTVV.

The gene calls are TRBV13 and TRBJ1-4, with TRBD1 as a possible D gene (5 bases). V was pared by 1 base and J by 6 bases, with 15 bases between. Germline V lookup: CDR1 PRHDT, CDR2 FYEKMQ (reference sequence). CDR3 length: 16 residues. As DNA, the CDR3 is TGTGCCAGCAGCTTAGTCGGCCAGGGCTACGATGAAAAACTGTTTTTT. Protein product: CASSLVGQGYDEKLFF.

This chain joins TRBV6-5 and TRBJ2-7; 10 positions match TRBD2. Germline lookup yields CDR1 MNHEY and CDR2 SVGAGI. Unmatched junction bases numbered 2, after V lost 0 bases and J lost 0 bases. The CDR3 length is 16 residues. CDR3 region: CASSYSGTSVSYEQYF. CDR3 in DNA: TGTGCCAGCAGTTACTCCGGGACTAGCGTCTCCTACGAGCAGTACTTC.

This chain uses TRBV30 with TRBJ1-6; D call uncertain. V lost 2 bases and J 7 bases, leaving 12 bases between the germline ends. CDR1 is GTSNPN and CDR2 is SVGIG in the germline V gene (reference sequence). CDR3 length: 14 residues. The CDR3 reads CAWSRTGGNSPLHF. The CDR3 nucleotides read TGTGCCTGGAGTCGTACGGGTGGAAATTCACCCCTCCACTTT.

The chain couples TRBV29-1 to TRBJ2-2; tentatively, D is TRBD2 (6 bases). This CDR3 is built from 13 residues. Germline V gene lookup returns CDR1 SQVTM and CDR2 ANQGSEA. V lost 5 bases, J lost 9 bases, and 16 bases lay in between. CDR3 coding DNA: TGCAGCGTTAGTTCTCGCGGGGCCCGGGAGCTGTTTTTT. Residues: CSVSSRGARELFF.

The rearrangement joins TRBV5-1 to TRBJ2-1, with D perhaps TRBD2 (5 bases). V lost 2 bases and J 0 bases, leaving 12 bases between the germline ends. The germline V gene has CDR1 SGHRS and CDR2 YFSETQ. The CDR3 runs to 16 residues. CDR3 protein: CASSFLTGSSYNEQFF. For the CDR3, the DNA is TGCGCCAGCAGCTTTTTGACTGGGAGCTCCTACAATGAGCAGTTCTTC.

The rearrangement joins TRBV19 to TRBJ1-2, with TRBD1 matching 11 bases. CDR3 size: 13 residues. Trimming at V came to 6 bases and at J to 10 bases, leaving 7 bases not matched to a gene. Per the germline V gene, CDR1 is LNHDA and CDR2 is SQIVND (reference sequence). The chain's CDR3 is CASSPTGQGAYTF. The CDR3 region has the DNA TGTGCCAGTAGCCCGACTGGACAGGGGGCCTACACCTTC.

This chain connects TRBV28 to TRBJ2-2; a weak D match, TRBD1 (5 bases). V was trimmed by 4 bases and J by 16 bases, leaving 22 bases between them. In germline, CDR1 is MDHEN, CDR2 SYDVKM. The CDR3 length is 14 residues. The CDR3 region has the DNA TGTGCCAGCAGTTCCTGGACAACCAGCGAGCACCGGTTTTTT. This codes for CASSSWTTSEHRFF.

This rearrangement joins TRBV10-3 to TRBJ1-1, with TRBD1 matching 10 bases. This CDR3 has 14 residues. The V segment lost 6 bases and the J segment 1 base; nucleotides outside the gene matches: 2. Germline-derived CDR1 and CDR2 are ENHRY and SYGVKD. As DNA, the CDR3 is TGTGCCATCAGGGGGACAGGGGAGAACACTGAAGCTTTCTTT. This codes for CAIRGTGENTEAFF.

This chain uses TRBV29-1 with TRBJ2-2; the D gene is possibly TRBD1 (6 bases). The CDR3 runs to 17 residues. The V end lost 2 bases, the J end lost 4 bases, and 20 bases lay between the germline ends. CDR1 is SQVTM and CDR2 is ANQGSEA in the germline V gene. CDR3 coding DNA: TGCAGCGTTGAAAGATGGGGTCAGGGGATGGCCACCGGGGAGCTGTTTTTT. Amino acids: CSVERWGQGMATGELFF.

V is TRBV3-1 (or the pseudogene TRBV3-2) and J is TRBJ2-1; D might be TRBD1 (6 bases). CDR3 length: 17 residues. CDR1 and CDR2 (germline): LGHDT, YNNKEL (reference sequence). With 5 bases removed from V and 5 bases from J, the gap between germline ends came to 22 bases. The CDR3 sequence: CASSGIRDKSVHNEQFF. The CDR3 DNA sequence: TGTGCCAGCAGCGGAATCCGGGACAAGTCGGTCCACAATGAGCAGTTCTTC.

This chain connects TRBV19 to TRBJ1-5; D gene uncertain. CDR1 is LNHDA and CDR2 is SQIVND in the germline V gene (reference sequence). Trimming stripped 1 base from V and 7 bases from J, with 14 bases between. This CDR3 contains 15 residues. CDR3 nucleotides: TGTGCCAGTAGTATAGGGATAACAGAGGGCCAGCCCCAGCATTTT. Protein sequence: CASSIGITEGQPQHF.

Only one count was recorded for this clone. The chain recombines TRBV11-2 with TRBJ2-1; 12 bases line up with TRBD2. There are 16 residues in the CDR3. CDR1 SGHAT and CDR2 FQNNGV come from the germline V gene. Trimming removed 4 bases from V and 10 bases from J; junction bases left unmatched: 11. This CDR3 reads CASSWGLAGGQVEQFF. CDR3 DNA sequence: TGTGCCAGCAGCTGGGGACTAGCGGGTGGTCAGGTAGAGCAGTTCTTC.

The chain links TRBV7-9 to TRBJ2-2; D is possibly TRBD2 (5 bases). This CDR3 has 17 amino acids. Looked up from germline, CDR1 is SEHNR and CDR2 is FQNEAQ (reference sequence). The ends were cut back, 2 bases at V and 0 bases at J, with 13 bases in the middle. The CDR3 bases are TGTGCCAGCAGCTTAAGAGTGGACTTCTCGAACACCGGGGAGCTGTTTTTT. It yields the protein CASSLRVDFSNTGELFF.

This clone was seen more than once but under ten times. This chain links TRBV29-1 with TRBJ1-1, with TRBD1 matching over 7 bases. The CDR3 runs to 14 residues. Germline values: CDR1 SQVTM, CDR2 ANQGSEA. J lost 11 bases, V lost 6 bases, and 18 bases had no gene match. DNA for the CDR3: TGCAGCGTATATGCCGGGACAGCGCTTTTGTCGGCTTTCTTT. Translation: CSVYAGTALLSAFF. The full variable domain, completed using reference TRBV29-1 and TRBJ1-1, is SAVISQKPSRDICQRGTSLTIQCQVDSQVTMMFWYRQQPGQSLTLIATANQGSEATYESGFVIDKFPISRPNLTFSTLTVSNMSPEDSSIYLCSVYAGTALLSAFFGQGTRLTVV.

This chain joins TRBV12-3 or TRBV12-4 and TRBJ1-2; the D gene is possibly TRBD1 (5 bases). Between the trimmed V and J ends, which lost 6 bases and 0 bases, there was a span of 8 bases. The CDR3 is 13 residues long. The DNA of the CDR3 is TGTGCCAGCAGGCCGACAGCTAACTATGGCTACACCTTC. Amino acids: CASRPTANYGYTF.